This entry lists 10 T cell receptor beta chains sequenced from one sample in a study of T-cell memory formation after mild COVID-19. TCRdb passed the 5' RACE reads through MiXCR, listing each CDR3 protein once. The table includes about half a million distinct CDR3 sequences, about 20% detected once. Source material: PBMCs or a T cell subset sorted from them (not recorded which). Receptor source: an adult woman who had mild COVID-19 (a few samples of this study predate the infection). Cell type and time point are not known.

This clonotype has only one observation. This CDR3 is CSALRRDGSYEQYF. CDR3 nucleotide sequence: TGCAGTGCCCTTCGCCGGGACGGCTCCTACGAGCAGTACTTC. The chain uses TRBV20-1 and TRBJ2-7; tentatively, D is TRBD1 or TRBD2 (5 bases each). The germline gives CDR1 DFQATT, CDR2 SNEGSKA (reference sequence). The CDR3 has 14 residues. V was trimmed by 6 bases and J by 0 bases, leaving 15 bases between them.

The V and J genes are TRBV18 and TRBJ2-7; unclear D gene. Germline CDR1 KGHSH, CDR2 LQKENI. The CDR3 spans 15 residues. V shed 2 bases and J shed 2 bases, with 13 bases lying between them. Here the CDR3 reads CASSPSGRRAYEQYF. The CDR3 nucleotides are TGTGCCAGCTCACCATCCGGCAGGAGAGCCTACGAGCAGTACTTC.

The rearrangement joins TRBV19 to TRBJ2-7, with D perhaps matching TRBD2 (5 bases). The CDR3 has 14 amino acids. Deletions cut 1 base from V and 0 bases from J, with 7 bases between. The germline gives CDR1 LNHDA, CDR2 SQIVND (reference sequence). CDR3 nucleotide sequence: TGTGCCAGTAGTATAGCGGGGAGCTCCTACGAGCAGTACTTC. The encoded protein is CASSIAGSSYEQYF.

This clonotype has a handful of counts. This chain joins TRBV7-8 and TRBJ2-7; 7 nucleotides match TRBD1. Germline CDR1 SGHVS, CDR2 FQNEAQ. The CDR3 spans 16 residues. V was pared by 1 base and J by 2 bases, with 8 bases of the junction left unmatched. CDR3 sequence: CASSLEVGTATYEQYF. CDR3 DNA: TGTGCCAGCAGCTTAGAGGTGGGGACAGCCACCTACGAGCAGTACTTC.

This clonotype turned up a few times. This chain connects TRBV5-6 to TRBJ2-7; 7 bases are a match to TRBD2. The CDR3 is made up of 16 amino acids. Germline lookup yields CDR1 SGHDT and CDR2 YYEEEE. The junction had 12 bases not matched to a gene; V was cut back by 6 bases and J by 0 bases. The CDR3 coding sequence is TGTGCCAGCACCTTCTGGGACTATCCGAGCTCCTACGAGCAGTACTTC. Amino acids: CASTFWDYPSSYEQYF. The full variable domain, its missing parts supplied by reference TRBV5-6 and TRBJ2-7, is DAGVTQSPTHLIKTRGQQVTLRCSPKSGHDTVSWYQQALGQGPQFIFQYYEEEERQRGNFPDRFSGHQFPNYSSELNVNALLLGDSALYLCASTFWDYPSSYEQYFGPGTRLTVT.

This clonotype was detected only a few times. CDR3 sequence: CASSQDPGLVTGANVLTF. In DNA form, the CDR3 reads TGTGCCAGCAGCCAGGACCCGGGACTAGTAACTGGGGCCAACGTCCTGACTTTC. The V gene is TRBV4-2, the J gene TRBJ2-6, with 8 bases matching TRBD2. The ends lost 3 bases at V and 2 bases at J; junction bases unmatched: 9. Germline lookup yields CDR1 LGHNA and CDR2 YNFKEQ. CDR3 size: 18 residues.

This sequence joins TRBV2 and TRBJ2-7; TRBD1 aligns across 7 bases. The CDR3 covers 13 residues. Germline CDR1 and CDR2: SNHLY and FYNNEI. V was pared by 9 bases and J by 4 bases, with 9 bases of the junction left unmatched. The CDR3 region has the DNA TGTGCCAGGCGACGGACAGGATTGTACGAGCAGTACTTC. Translating gives CARRRTGLYEQYF.

This clonotype was recorded a few times. The chain recombines TRBV18 with TRBJ2-7; D might be TRBD1 (5 bases). The CDR3 spans 13 residues. The germline gives CDR1 KGHSH, CDR2 LQKENI. V was pared by 3 bases and J by 7 bases, with 13 bases between. The CDR3 coding sequence is TGTGCCAGCTCACCTGGTGGGGCAGGGGAGCAGTACTTC. Its protein is CASSPGGAGEQYF.

A few counts support this clonotype. The chain has TRBV9 and TRBJ2-5, with D possibly TRBD2 on 5 matching bases. V was trimmed by 2 bases and J by 4 bases, leaving 12 bases between them. The CDR3 sequence is 14 residues long. CDR1 and CDR2 from the germline V gene are SGDLS and YYNGEE. The CDR3 region is CASSVGGTSETQYF. CDR3 nucleotide sequence: TGTGCCAGCAGCGTTGGAGGAACCTCAGAGACCCAGTACTTC.

The chain has TRBV5-1 and TRBJ2-7, with D perhaps TRBD1 (5 bases). The germline gives CDR1 SGHRS, CDR2 YFSETQ. The V end lost 0 bases, the J end lost 4 bases, and 14 bases lay between the germline ends. The CDR3 has 15 residues. The DNA for the CDR3 is TGCGCCAGCAGCTTGGGCAGGGCGTCTCCTTACGAGCAGTACTTC. This gives the protein CASSLGRASPYEQYF.